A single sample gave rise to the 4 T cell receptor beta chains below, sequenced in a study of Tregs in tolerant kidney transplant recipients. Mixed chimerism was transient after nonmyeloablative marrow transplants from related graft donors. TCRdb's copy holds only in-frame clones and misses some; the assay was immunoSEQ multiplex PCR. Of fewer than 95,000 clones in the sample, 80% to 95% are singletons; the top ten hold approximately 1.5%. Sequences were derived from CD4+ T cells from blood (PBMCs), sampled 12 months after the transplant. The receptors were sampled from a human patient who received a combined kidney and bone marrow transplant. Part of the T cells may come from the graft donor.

CDR3 in DNA: TGTGCCAGCTCACCAGGGGGGTTGAACACTGAAGCTTTCTTT. Translated, it gives CASSPGGLNTEAFF. The chain has TRBV18 and TRBJ1-1; a possible D gene is TRBD1 (5 bases). The CDR3 totals 14 residues. The germline V gene has CDR1 KGHSH and CDR2 LQKENI. V was trimmed by 2 bases and J by 0 bases, leaving 7 bases between them.

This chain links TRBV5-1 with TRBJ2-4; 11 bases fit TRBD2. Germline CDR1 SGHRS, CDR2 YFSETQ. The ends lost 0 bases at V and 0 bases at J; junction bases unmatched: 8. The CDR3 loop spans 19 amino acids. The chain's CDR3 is CASSLVPLLAGVAKNIQYF. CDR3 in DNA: TGCGCCAGCAGCTTGGTACCTCTACTAGCGGGGGTAGCCAAAAACATTCAGTACTTC.

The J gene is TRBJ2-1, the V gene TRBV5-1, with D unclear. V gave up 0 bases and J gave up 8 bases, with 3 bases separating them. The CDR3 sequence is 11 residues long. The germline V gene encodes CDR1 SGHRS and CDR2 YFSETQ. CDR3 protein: CASSLADEQFF. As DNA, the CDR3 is TGCGCCAGCAGCTTGGCGGATGAGCAGTTCTTC.

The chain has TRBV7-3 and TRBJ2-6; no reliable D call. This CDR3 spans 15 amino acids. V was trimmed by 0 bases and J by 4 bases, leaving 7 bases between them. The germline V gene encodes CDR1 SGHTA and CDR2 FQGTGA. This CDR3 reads CASSLTGWGANVLTF. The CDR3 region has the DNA TGTGCCAGCAGCTTAACCGGGTGGGGGGCCAACGTCCTGACTTTC. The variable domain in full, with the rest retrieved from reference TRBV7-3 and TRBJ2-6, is GAGVSQTPSNKVTEKGKYVELRCDPISGHTALYWYRQSLGQGPEFLIYFQGTGAADDSGLPNDRFFAVRPEGSVSTLKIQRTERGDSAVYLCASSLTGWGANVLTFGAGSRLTVL.